This T cell receptor (beta chain) was found in a study of technical replicates of blood from several donors. V lost 4 bases, J lost 1 base, and 11 bases stayed unmatched. The CDR3 is 19 amino acids. The germline V gene encodes CDR1 SGHNT and CDR2 YYREEE (reference sequence). Profiled with immunoSEQ multiplex PCR; TCRdb holds only in-frame clones, not every one. Among about 88,000 clones, 80% to 95% were seen once, and the ten largest hold approximately 0.3%. This sequence joins TRBV5-4 and TRBJ2-3; 14 positions match TRBD2. Sequencing input: T cells isolated from PBMCs. The receptor was derived from a human donor in good health. CDR3 in amino acids: CASSTGTSGRDGGTDTQYF. The CDR3 DNA sequence: TGTGCCAGCAGCACCGGGACTAGCGGGAGAGACGGGGGCACAGATACGCAGTATTTT.